This is a list of T cell receptor beta chains from one sample in a study of blood T cell repertoires in COVID-19. TCRdb's copy holds only in-frame clones and misses some; the assay was immunoSEQ multiplex PCR. The sample holds some 160,000 clones, more than 70% seen once. Material for sequencing was peripheral blood. Source of these receptors: a man aged 60 to 75 with acute or convalescent COVID-19. CDR3s include the opening cysteine and the closing phenylalanine or tryptophan. A D gene is named only where the DNA matches it firmly. Expanded clones are given a class, and other clones once, few, many or no size at all.

clone_size: NA; j_call: TRBJ1-1; d_call: NA; v_call: TRBV27; cdr3_nt: TGTGCCAGCAGTCCTCCAAAGGACGGGGTAGCTGAAGCTTTCTTT; cdr3_aa: CASSPPKDGVAEAFF
clone_size: NA; j_call: TRBJ1-6; d_call: NA; v_call: TRBV7-3; cdr3_nt: TGTGCCAGCAGCGCCACGGTAGCTTTAAATTCACCCCTCCACTTT; cdr3_aa: CASSATVALNSPLHF
clone_size: NA; j_call: TRBJ1-1; d_call: NA; v_call: TRBV5-1; cdr3_nt: TGCGCCAGCAGCCTGCCTCCGGGACACCTGAACACTGAAGCTTTCTTT; cdr3_aa: CASSLPPGHLNTEAFF
clone_size: NA; j_call: TRBJ2-5; d_call: TRBD1; v_call: TRBV6-6; cdr3_nt: TGTGCCAGCAGTCTCCCGGGACAGCAAGAGACCCAGTACTTC; cdr3_aa: CASSLPGQQETQYF
clone_size: NA; j_call: TRBJ2-1; d_call: TRBD2; v_call: TRBV7-3; cdr3_nt: TGTGCCAGCAGCTTAACGGGGCGACTAGCGGGGGGGCCCCAGTTCTTC; cdr3_aa: CASSLTGRLAGGPQFF
clone_size: NA; j_call: TRBJ2-5; d_call: TRBD2; v_call: TRBV4-1; cdr3_nt: TGCGCCAGCAGCCTGGGAGCGGGGGGCGGAGAGACCCAGTACTTC; cdr3_aa: CASSLGAGGGETQYF
clone_size: once; j_call: TRBJ2-1; d_call: NA; v_call: TRBV6-6; cdr3_nt: TGTGCCAGCAGTCGAAGATCCGGGGAGAGCTCCTACAATGAGCAGTTCTTC; cdr3_aa: CASSRRSGESSYNEQFF
clone_size: NA; j_call: TRBJ1-2; d_call: NA; v_call: TRBV7-9; cdr3_nt: TGTGCCAGCAGCCCAGGCGGGACTAACTATGGCTACACCTTC; cdr3_aa: CASSPGGTNYGYTF
clone_size: once; j_call: TRBJ2-2; d_call: NA; v_call: TRBV4-1; cdr3_nt: TGCGCCAGCAGCCTTTATTTCACCGGGGAGCTGTTTTTT; cdr3_aa: CASSLYFTGELFF
clone_size: NA; j_call: TRBJ2-7; d_call: TRBD1; v_call: TRBV4-3; cdr3_nt: TGCGCCAGCAGCCAGTACCGGGACGGGACAGGTCTTCGCGAGCAGTACTTC; cdr3_aa: CASSQYRDGTGLREQYF
clone_size: NA; j_call: TRBJ1-1; d_call: NA; v_call: TRBV6-2/TRBV6-3; cdr3_nt: TGTGCCAGCAGTCCAGGCGCCCGGGGGACGTCGAACACTGAAGCTTTCTTT; cdr3_aa: CASSPGARGTSNTEAFF
clone_size: once; j_call: TRBJ1-1; d_call: NA; v_call: TRBV15; cdr3_nt: TGTGCCACCAGCAGAGAACGGGACACCATGAACACTGAAGCTTTCTTT; cdr3_aa: CATSRERDTMNTEAFF
clone_size: few; j_call: TRBJ1-2; d_call: NA; v_call: TRBV5-1; cdr3_nt: TGCGCCAGCAGCACCGGGGATACTAACTATGGCTACACCTTC; cdr3_aa: CASSTGDTNYGYTF
clone_size: NA; j_call: TRBJ2-2; d_call: NA; v_call: TRBV9; cdr3_nt: TGTGCCAGCAGCTTGAAACCAGGGGACACCGGGGAGCTGTTTTTT; cdr3_aa: CASSLKPGDTGELFF
clone_size: NA; j_call: TRBJ2-1; d_call: NA; v_call: TRBV2; cdr3_nt: TGTGCCAGCCCCAGGGAATCCTACAATGAGCAGTTCTTC; cdr3_aa: CASPRESYNEQFF
clone_size: NA; j_call: TRBJ2-7; d_call: TRBD1; v_call: TRBV19; cdr3_nt: TGTGCCAGTAGTAGGACAGGAGAGGGCTACGAGCAGTACTTC; cdr3_aa: CASSRTGEGYEQYF
clone_size: NA; j_call: TRBJ1-5; d_call: NA; v_call: TRBV2; cdr3_nt: TGTGCCAGCAGTGAAAACAATGATCAGCCCCAGCATTTT; cdr3_aa: CASSENNDQPQHF
clone_size: NA; j_call: TRBJ2-1; d_call: TRBD1; v_call: TRBV4-1; cdr3_nt: TGCGCCAGCAGCCAAGATTGGACAGGGAATGCCTATGAGCAGTTCTTC; cdr3_aa: CASSQDWTGNAYEQFF
clone_size: NA; j_call: TRBJ2-3; d_call: NA; v_call: TRBV12-3/TRBV12-4; cdr3_nt: TGTGCCAGCAGACCGCAGGTAGATACGCAGTATTTT; cdr3_aa: CASRPQVDTQYF
clone_size: NA; j_call: TRBJ1-5; d_call: NA; v_call: TRBV6-2/TRBV6-3; cdr3_nt: TGTGCCAGCAGTTACTCGGGGGGTTATCAGCCCCAGCATTTT; cdr3_aa: CASSYSGGYQPQHF
clone_size: NA; j_call: TRBJ2-1; d_call: TRBD2; v_call: TRBV9; cdr3_nt: TGTGCCAGCAGCCCCCTAAACGGGGGGGCGGCCGATGAGCAGTTCTTC; cdr3_aa: CASSPLNGGAADEQFF
clone_size: NA; j_call: TRBJ2-5; d_call: NA; v_call: TRBV6-5; cdr3_nt: TGTGCCAGCAGGGCCGGGTACGTAGAAGAGACCCAGTACTTC; cdr3_aa: CASRAGYVEETQYF
clone_size: NA; j_call: TRBJ1-1; d_call: NA; v_call: TRBV6-5; cdr3_nt: TGTGCCAGCAGGGTCCAGACAGGTCGTAATGTAGCTTTCTTT; cdr3_aa: CASRVQTGRNVAFF
clone_size: once; j_call: TRBJ1-3; d_call: NA; v_call: TRBV6-2/TRBV6-3; cdr3_nt: TGTGCCAGCAGTCCCGTCTGGGGGACTAGCTCTGGAAACACCATATATTTT; cdr3_aa: CASSPVWGTSSGNTIYF
clone_size: NA; j_call: TRBJ1-2; d_call: NA; v_call: TRBV10-3; cdr3_nt: TGTGCCATCAGTGAAGAGGATGTCAATCGGGGCTACACCTTC; cdr3_aa: CAISEEDVNRGYTF
clone_size: NA; j_call: TRBJ2-7; d_call: NA; v_call: TRBV10-2; cdr3_nt: TGCGCCAGCAGTACAGGGCTCTACGAGCAGTACTTC; cdr3_aa: CASSTGLYEQYF
clone_size: NA; j_call: TRBJ2-2; d_call: TRBD1; v_call: TRBV18; cdr3_nt: TGTGCCAGCTCACCGGGAGACAGGGATCACGGGGAGCTGTTTTTT; cdr3_aa: CASSPGDRDHGELFF
clone_size: NA; j_call: TRBJ2-2; d_call: NA; v_call: TRBV5-1; cdr3_nt: TGCGCCAGCAGCTTAACACAGGGAGCCGGGGAGCTGTTTTTT; cdr3_aa: CASSLTQGAGELFF
clone_size: NA; j_call: TRBJ1-2; d_call: NA; v_call: TRBV7-9; cdr3_nt: TGTGCCAGCAGCTCAGGCTATGGCTACACCTTC; cdr3_aa: CASSSGYGYTF
clone_size: NA; j_call: TRBJ2-7; d_call: NA; v_call: TRBV5-1; cdr3_nt: TGCGCCAGCAGCCTGGGCAGGGGGGCCCCCTACGAGCAGTACTTC; cdr3_aa: CASSLGRGAPYEQYF
clone_size: NA; j_call: TRBJ1-5; d_call: TRBD1; v_call: TRBV19; cdr3_nt: TGTGCCAGTAGGGACAGGGGGCGAGGTCAGCCCCAGCATTTT; cdr3_aa: CASRDRGRGQPQHF
clone_size: NA; j_call: TRBJ1-2; d_call: TRBD1; v_call: TRBV19; cdr3_nt: TGTGCCAGTGCTTTCGGGACAGGGGGTGGCTACACCTTC; cdr3_aa: CASAFGTGGGYTF
clone_size: once; j_call: TRBJ2-7; d_call: NA; v_call: TRBV5-1; cdr3_nt: TGCGCCAGCAGCGTCCAGGGGCTACTCTCCTACGAGCAGTACTTC; cdr3_aa: CASSVQGLLSYEQYF
clone_size: NA; j_call: TRBJ2-4; d_call: TRBD2; v_call: TRBV3-1/TRBV3-2; cdr3_nt: TGTGCCAGCAGCCCCGGACTAGCGGGGGGCCGTAACATTCAGTACTTC; cdr3_aa: CASSPGLAGGRNIQYF
clone_size: NA; j_call: TRBJ2-3; d_call: TRBD2; v_call: TRBV5-1; cdr3_nt: TGCGCCAGCAGCTTTGAGCGGGGAGGCACAGATACGCAGTATTTT; cdr3_aa: CASSFERGGTDTQYF
clone_size: NA; j_call: TRBJ1-3; d_call: NA; v_call: TRBV23-1; cdr3_nt: TGCGCCAGCAGTTTAGACCGGAGCTCTGGAAACACCATATATTTT; cdr3_aa: CASSLDRSSGNTIYF
clone_size: NA; j_call: TRBJ2-1; d_call: NA; v_call: TRBV7-3; cdr3_nt: TGTGCCAGCAGCTTAGGAGTGGGGGGTGAGCAGTTCTTC; cdr3_aa: CASSLGVGGEQFF
clone_size: NA; j_call: TRBJ1-5; d_call: NA; v_call: TRBV30; cdr3_nt: TGTGCCTGGAGTGGTCAGGGTGGTCAGCCCCAGCATTTT; cdr3_aa: CAWSGQGGQPQHF
clone_size: once; j_call: TRBJ2-2; d_call: NA; v_call: TRBV2; cdr3_nt: TGTGCCAGCAAGGAGGCAGGGAACACCGGGGAGCTGTTTTTT; cdr3_aa: CASKEAGNTGELFF
clone_size: NA; j_call: TRBJ2-5; d_call: TRBD1; v_call: TRBV5-4; cdr3_nt: TGTGCCAGCAGCTTGATGCAGGGGGCACAAGAGACCCAGTACTTC; cdr3_aa: CASSLMQGAQETQYF
clone_size: NA; j_call: TRBJ1-2; d_call: NA; v_call: TRBV5-1; cdr3_nt: TGCGCCAGCAGAGTTAAGGGGGTTGATGGCTACACCTTC; cdr3_aa: CASRVKGVDGYTF
clone_size: NA; j_call: TRBJ2-7; d_call: NA; v_call: TRBV30; cdr3_nt: TGTGCCTGGTCCTTAGAACGCAGGGGAAACGAGCAGTACTTC; cdr3_aa: CAWSLERRGNEQYF
clone_size: once; j_call: TRBJ1-2; d_call: NA; v_call: TRBV7-9; cdr3_nt: TGTGCCATCACACTCGGGTCAGAAGACTATGGCTACACCTTC; cdr3_aa: CAITLGSEDYGYTF
clone_size: once; j_call: TRBJ1-1; d_call: NA; v_call: TRBV6-2/TRBV6-3; cdr3_nt: TGTGCCAGCAGTTACTCTCGACAAGGGGATGAAGCTTTCTTT; cdr3_aa: CASSYSRQGDEAFF
clone_size: NA; j_call: TRBJ1-2; d_call: TRBD1; v_call: TRBV19; cdr3_nt: TGTGCCACGACCCGGGACAGACGCCGCACCTTC; cdr3_aa: CATTRDRRRTF
clone_size: NA; j_call: TRBJ1-3; d_call: NA; v_call: TRBV7-6; cdr3_nt: TGTGCCAGCAGCACGGGACCGGGACTGAACTCTGGAAACACCATATATTTT; cdr3_aa: CASSTGPGLNSGNTIYF
clone_size: NA; j_call: TRBJ2-7; d_call: TRBD1; v_call: TRBV13; cdr3_nt: TGTGCCAGCAGCCCTAGGACAGGGGAGCAGTACTTC; cdr3_aa: CASSPRTGEQYF
clone_size: NA; j_call: TRBJ1-5; d_call: TRBD1; v_call: TRBV5-1; cdr3_nt: TGCGCCAGCCCGGTAAGTAACAGGGGGAGAGGTTTTCAGCCCCAGCATTTT; cdr3_aa: CASPVSNRGRGFQPQHF
clone_size: NA; j_call: TRBJ2-1; d_call: NA; v_call: TRBV5-1; cdr3_nt: TGCGCCAGCAGCTCGCAGGGTGATTATGAGCAGTTCTTC; cdr3_aa: CASSSQGDYEQFF
clone_size: NA; j_call: TRBJ1-3; d_call: NA; v_call: TRBV7-8; cdr3_nt: TGTGCCAGCAGCTTATTCAGCGAGGGTCACTCTGGAAACACCATATATTTT; cdr3_aa: CASSLFSEGHSGNTIYF